These 13 T cell receptor beta chains were sequenced from one sample in a study of blood T cell repertoires in COVID-19. TCRdb's table, derived via immunoSEQ multiplex PCR, lists solely in-frame clones and lacks some. The data contain about 140,000 clones, about 86% of them seen just once; the ten biggest clones take up roughly 8.2%. The sequenced material came from peripheral blood. The origin of the receptors is a human donor in a cohort sampled during active COVID-19.

This clone occurred a few times. The chain joins TRBV28 to TRBJ2-7; D ambiguous. The germline CDR1 and CDR2 sequences are MDHEN and SYDVKM. The CDR3 has 14 amino acids. V was shortened by 7 bases and J by 0 bases, with 13 bases between the two germline ends. CDR3 nucleotide sequence: TGTGCCAGCACCACACTCTGGGCCTCCTACGAGCAGTACTTC. Residues: CASTTLWASYEQYF. Based on the CDR3 plus reference TRBV28 and TRBJ2-7, the full variable domain is DVKVTQSSRYLVKRTGEKVFLECVQDMDHENMFWYRQDPGLGLRLIYFSYDVKMKEKGDIPEGYSVSREKKERFSLILESASTNQTSMYLCASTTLWASYEQYFGPGTRLTVT.

The chain is built from TRBV11-2 and TRBJ2-1, with 10 nucleotides matching TRBD2. Germline V gives CDR1 SGHAT, CDR2 FQNNGV. The V gene end was trimmed by 8 bases and the J gene end by 4 bases; junction bases not matched to a gene: 2. This CDR3 has 13 residues. CDR3 region: CASGLAEYNEQFF. The CDR3 DNA sequence: TGTGCCAGCGGACTAGCGGAATACAATGAGCAGTTCTTC.

The V call is TRBV7-9, the J call TRBJ2-7; 8 bases agree with TRBD1. The V gene end was trimmed by 4 bases and the J gene end by 2 bases; junction bases not matched to a gene: 1. CDR1 is SEHNR and CDR2 is FQNEAQ in the germline V gene (reference sequence). There are 13 residues in the CDR3. The CDR3 loop reads CASSWGQAYEQYF. DNA for the CDR3: TGTGCCAGCAGCTGGGGACAGGCCTACGAGCAGTACTTC.

V and J are TRBV28 and TRBJ2-7, with 9 nucleotides matching TRBD1. The CDR3 totals 14 residues. The V and J ends lost 6 bases and 4 bases, in that order; junction bases with no gene match: 7. The germline V gene encodes CDR1 MDHEN and CDR2 SYDVKM. The CDR3 region has the DNA TGTGCCAGCAGGAGTCACAGGGGGCGGTACGAGCAGTACTTC. Amino acids: CASRSHRGRYEQYF.

J is TRBJ2-7 and V is TRBV14, with 9 bases aligning to TRBD1. CDR3 length equals 15 residues. Germline V gives CDR1 SGHDN, CDR2 FVKESK. Trimming cost V 6 bases and J 4 bases; bases outside gene matches: 10. The DNA of the CDR3 is TGTGCCAGCAGTCAACGACAGGGGGTCCCATACGAGCAGTACTTC. Its protein is CASSQRQGVPYEQYF.

The rearrangement uses TRBV28 and TRBJ1-2; D is ambiguous. This CDR3 region has 16 residues. CDR1 is MDHEN, CDR2 SYDVKM, per germline. Trimming removed 2 bases at V and 1 base at J, with 14 bases between. CDR3 region: CASSLEGVFYNYGYTF. CDR3 coding DNA: TGTGCCAGCAGTTTAGAGGGCGTATTTTATAACTATGGCTACACCTTC.

The genes are TRBV10-1 and TRBJ1-2; D is possibly TRBD1 (6 bases). CDR3 length: 11 amino acids. The germline V and J ends were trimmed by 7 bases and 5 bases, with 8 bases remaining between them. Germline CDR1 WNHNN, CDR2 SYGVQD (reference sequence). The CDR3 DNA reads as TGCGCCAGCACAGGGGAATATGGCTACACCTTC. It encodes CASTGEYGYTF.

The V call is TRBV19, the J call TRBJ1-2; D perhaps matches TRBD1 (6 bases). Trimming removed 7 bases at V and 6 bases at J, with 24 bases between. Germline-derived CDR1 and CDR2 are LNHDA and SQIVND (reference sequence). This CDR3 contains 16 residues. This CDR3 reads CASKFSDSLDIDGYTF. CDR3 bases: TGTGCCAGTAAGTTTTCGGACAGTTTGGATATTGATGGCTACACCTTC.

This clone was seen a few times. The chain uses TRBV4-1 and TRBJ2-4; D is unresolved. Germline V gives CDR1 MGHRA, CDR2 YSYEKL. This CDR3 comprises 16 residues. Trimming removed 1 base at V and 3 bases at J, with 13 bases between. The CDR3 loop reads CASSQGAGLGKNIQYF. The CDR3 bases are TGCGCCAGCAGCCAAGGCGCAGGATTGGGCAAAAACATTCAGTACTTC.

The V call is TRBV29-1, the J call TRBJ1-2; perhaps TRBD1 as D (6 bases). The CDR3 length is 14 residues. V shed 6 bases and J shed 6 bases, with 20 bases lying between them. Germline loops: CDR1 SQVTM, CDR2 ANQGSEA. The CDR3 nucleotides read TGCAGCGTAGGAGGGGGGGGTCCTCTACATGGCTACACCTTC. This codes for CSVGGGGPLHGYTF.

The rearrangement links TRBV4-1 to TRBJ2-1; D possibly corresponds to TRBD2 (7 bases). The CDR3 totals 15 residues. Germline CDR1 MGHRA, CDR2 YSYEKL. Deletions cut 6 bases from V and 5 bases from J, with 17 bases between. The DNA of the CDR3 is TGCGCCAGCAGTTCCACGGGGGAGGGGGACAATGAGCAGTTCTTC. Translating it yields CASSSTGEGDNEQFF.

The chain links TRBV6-6 to TRBJ1-5; 10 nucleotides agree with TRBD1. CDR3 size: 16 residues. V shed 0 bases, J shed 4 bases, and the junction held 3 bases outside the gene matches. From germline, CDR1 is MNHNY and CDR2 SVGAGI (reference sequence). Written as DNA, the CDR3 is TGTGCCAGCAGTTACTCGAGACAGGGGGCAAATCAGCCCCAGCATTTT. Protein sequence: CASSYSRQGANQPQHF.

This chain joins TRBV7-9 and TRBJ2-5, with 9 bases aligning to TRBD1. The J segment lost 5 bases and the V segment lost 0 bases, leaving 10 bases of the junction unmatched. CDR3 length: 17 residues. Looked up from germline, CDR1 is SEHNR and CDR2 is FQNEAQ (reference sequence). CDR3 residues: CASSLALVTGGRETQYF. DNA for the CDR3: TGTGCCAGCAGCTTAGCGCTTGTGACAGGGGGTCGGGAGACCCAGTACTTC.